Shown below are 21 T cell receptor beta chains from a single sample sequenced in a study of shared clonotypes between healthy human individuals. Cells designated naive CD8 were CD45RO-negative and were positively selected for CCR7, with terminally differentiated effector memory CD45RA+ cells excluded. TCRdb keeps only in-frame clones here, not all; method: immunoSEQ multiplex PCR. The sample lists millions of clones, more than 85% occurring once. The material sequenced was naive CD8+ T cells from PBMCs. Every receptor here comes from a man between 18 and 35 years old in good health. Some clones in this sample may be carry-over from other donors' samples.

For this clone: Other DNA sequences of this sample code for an identical CDR3. The V gene is TRBV7-9, the J gene TRBJ1-1; no clear D. The CDR3 is 11 amino acids. The V gene's germline CDR1 is SEHNR and CDR2 FQNEAQ (reference sequence). V gave up 6 bases and J gave up 11 bases, with 13 bases separating them. The CDR3 region is CASRDGNEAFF. The DNA of the CDR3 is TGTGCCAGCAGGGACGGGAATGAGGCTTTCTTT.

The chain couples TRBV7-2 to TRBJ2-1; D may be TRBD1 (6 bases). Germline CDR1 reads SGHTA; CDR2 reads FQGNSA. This CDR3 contains 14 residues. Trimming took off 2 bases at V and 6 bases at J, with 11 bases between the two ends. The CDR3 DNA reads TGTGCCAGCAGCTTAACAGGGATCGGCAATGAGCAGTTCTTC. Its translation: CASSLTGIGNEQFF.

This sequence joins TRBV4-1 and TRBJ1-2; D is perhaps TRBD1 (6 bases). The CDR3 runs to 15 residues. Germline CDR1 MGHRA, CDR2 YSYEKL. V was cut by 1 base and J by 6 bases, with 15 bases left in between. CDR3 DNA sequence: TGCGCCAGCAGCCAAGTTGGGGGGGCGTTGAATGGCTACACCTTC. It yields the protein CASSQVGGALNGYTF.

This sequence joins TRBV28 and TRBJ1-4; no clear D. V lost 2 bases, J lost 4 bases, and 11 bases lay in between. This CDR3 contains 15 residues. Germline loops: CDR1 MDHEN, CDR2 SYDVKM. DNA of the CDR3: TGTGCCAGCAGTTTACTGACTAGGGTTAATGAAAAACTGTTTTTT. Its translation is CASSLLTRVNEKLFF. The variable domain in full, completed from reference TRBV28 and TRBJ1-4, reads DVKVTQSSRYLVKRTGEKVFLECVQDMDHENMFWYRQDPGLGLRLIYFSYDVKMKEKGDIPEGYSVSREKKERFSLILESASTNQTSMYLCASSLLTRVNEKLFFGSGTQLSVL.

This sequence joins TRBV5-1 and TRBJ2-2, with D uncertain. V was trimmed by 7 bases and J by 0 bases, leaving 13 bases between them. Germline V gene data show CDR1 as SGHRS and CDR2 as YFSETQ. CDR3 size: 15 residues. The CDR3, as DNA: TGCGCCAGCCGCGTCGAGTATTCGAACACCGGGGAGCTGTTTTTT. It encodes CASRVEYSNTGELFF.

The J gene is TRBJ1-5, the V gene TRBV5-8; tentative D call: TRBD1 (5 bases). The CDR3 has 14 amino acids. The V gene's germline CDR1 is SGHTS and CDR2 YDEGEE. Trimming stripped 4 bases from V and 7 bases from J, with 15 bases between. This CDR3 is CASSPPEGFQPQHF. The CDR3 region has the DNA TGTGCCAGCAGCCCCCCCGAGGGGTTCCAGCCCCAGCATTTT.

The rearrangement uses TRBV28 and TRBJ1-4; D not resolved. This CDR3 spans 19 amino acids. V was trimmed by 2 bases and J by 3 bases, leaving 22 bases between them. Germline V lookup: CDR1 MDHEN, CDR2 SYDVKM. CDR3 amino acids: CASSLGVVSGWEANEKLFF. The CDR3 DNA reads as TGTGCCAGCAGTTTAGGGGTCGTGTCCGGATGGGAGGCTAATGAAAAACTGTTTTTT.

On this clone itself: Other nucleotide sequences from this sample produce the same CDR3. The rearrangement joins TRBV27 to TRBJ2-7; a possible D gene is TRBD1 (5 bases). Trimming cost V 2 bases and J 1 base, with 6 bases left between them. Germline V CDR1 and CDR2: MNHEY, SMNVEV (reference sequence). This CDR3 is 13 amino acids long. The CDR3 coding sequence is TGTGCCAGCAGTTTAAGACAGTCCTACGAGCAGTACTTC. Its protein is CASSLRQSYEQYF.

This clone was observed a single time. The chain employs TRBV5-5 and TRBJ2-7; D gene uncertain. This CDR3 is 12 amino acids long. Trimming shortened V by 1 base and J by 3 bases, and 5 bases separated the two germline ends. Germline assignment: CDR1 SGHKS and CDR2 YYEKEE (reference sequence). CDR3 amino acids: CASSLTDYEQYF. In DNA, the CDR3 is TGTGCCAGCAGCTTGACAGACTACGAGCAGTACTTC.

The chain links TRBV6-5 to TRBJ1-5; no reliable D call. The CDR3 has 16 residues. Germline CDR1 reads MNHEY; CDR2 reads SVGAGI. V lost 0 bases, J lost 0 bases, and 9 bases lay in between. The CDR3 protein is CASSYSIPYSNQPQHF. The CDR3, as DNA: TGTGCCAGCAGTTACTCGATCCCATATAGCAATCAGCCCCAGCATTTT.

The chain carries TRBV28 and TRBJ1-1, with D unresolved. From germline, CDR1 is MDHEN and CDR2 SYDVKM. The CDR3 loop spans 15 amino acids. V lost 5 bases to trimming and J lost 0 bases, with 13 bases between them. Here the CDR3 reads CASSPMRYMNTEAFF. CDR3 DNA: TGTGCCAGCAGTCCTATGAGGTACATGAACACTGAAGCTTTCTTT.

The chain recombines TRBV7-6 with TRBJ1-1, with TRBD1 as a possible D gene (5 bases). The CDR3 runs 16 residues. The V end was cut by 1 base, the J end by 5 bases, with 17 bases between. Germline assignment: CDR1 SGHVS and CDR2 FNYEAQ. This CDR3 is CASSLGAGPGATEAFF. As DNA, the CDR3 is TGTGCCAGCAGCTTAGGGGCGGGCCCTGGGGCGACTGAAGCTTTCTTT.

V usage is TRBV27 and J usage is TRBJ2-7, with 10 positions matching TRBD2. The CDR3 spans 15 residues. V shed 6 bases, J shed 5 bases, and the junction held 10 bases outside the gene matches. The germline V gene has CDR1 MNHEY and CDR2 SMNVEV (reference sequence). The CDR3 region has the DNA TGTGCCAGCAGCATAGCGGGAGGTATTTCTAACGAGCAGTACTTC. It codes for CASSIAGGISNEQYF.

This clone turned up a few times. The chain uses TRBV29-1 and TRBJ1-2; tentative D call: TRBD1 (5 bases). V was trimmed by 7 bases and J by 8 bases, leaving 20 bases between them. The CDR3 spans 13 residues. Germline CDR1 SQVTM, CDR2 ANQGSEA. CDR3: CSGGPGRLGGYTF. The CDR3 DNA follows: TGCAGCGGTGGTCCGGGACGCCTCGGCGGCTACACCTTC.

V is TRBV27 and J is TRBJ2-3, with TRBD2 matching over 9 bases. With 3 bases clipped from V and 6 bases from J, the junction kept 7 bases outside the gene matches. The length of the CDR3 is 15 residues. Germline lookup yields CDR1 MNHEY and CDR2 SMNVEV (reference sequence). The CDR3 reads CASSLVSGRPDTQYF. DNA of the CDR3: TGTGCCAGCAGTTTGGTCAGCGGGAGGCCGGATACGCAGTATTTT.

This chain uses TRBV2 with TRBJ2-1; D is unclear. Per germline, CDR1 SNHLY and CDR2 FYNNEI. V gave up 2 bases and J gave up 5 bases, with 19 bases separating them. CDR3 length equals 17 residues. This chain's CDR3 is CASSEYSVLHNNNEQFF. The CDR3, as DNA: TGTGCCAGCAGTGAATATTCAGTACTCCATAATAACAATGAGCAGTTCTTC.

The chain recombines TRBV4-1 with TRBJ2-1, with 12 bases that match TRBD2. The CDR3 is 14 amino acids. Germline trimming cut 8 bases from V and 4 bases from J; bases unmatched to any gene: 3. Per germline, CDR1 MGHRA and CDR2 YSYEKL. The CDR3 nucleotides read TGCGCCAGCTCTAGCGGGAGGGAATACAATGAGCAGTTCTTC. As protein: CASSSGREYNEQFF.

This chain joins TRBV15 and TRBJ1-1; 7 bases agree with TRBD1. CDR3 length: 16 amino acids. Looked up from germline, CDR1 is LNHNV and CDR2 is YYDKDF (reference sequence). V was clipped by 3 bases and J by 5 bases; unmatched bases: 12. CDR3 in amino acids: CATSSKIGTARTEAFF. CDR3 DNA sequence: TGTGCCACCAGCAGTAAGATCGGGACAGCGAGGACTGAAGCTTTCTTT.

To note about this clone: Other DNA variants within this sample encode the same CDR3. The chain links TRBV19 to TRBJ2-1; D is tentatively TRBD1 or TRBD2 (5 bases each). The CDR3 runs to 15 residues. Germline assignment: CDR1 LNHDA and CDR2 SQIVND (reference sequence). Trimming cost V 3 bases and J 0 bases, with 9 bases left between them. Written as DNA, the CDR3 is TGTGCCAGTAGTATCGGGGCGCCCTCCTACAATGAGCAGTTCTTC. Translation gives CASSIGAPSYNEQFF.

V and J are TRBV4-3 and TRBJ1-2, with D hard to call. This CDR3 has 15 residues. Germline V CDR1 and CDR2: LGHNA, YSLEER. V was cut by 0 bases and J by 1 base, with 9 bases left in between. CDR3: CASSQDVGFNYGYTF. Written as DNA, the CDR3 is TGCGCCAGCAGCCAAGATGTGGGGTTTAACTATGGCTACACCTTC.

As to this clone: In the same sample, other DNA sequences code for this CDR3. This rearrangement joins TRBV6-1 to TRBJ2-3; maybe TRBD2 (5 bases). CDR3 length equals 12 residues. Germline lookup yields CDR1 MNHNS and CDR2 SASEGT. Trimming stripped 7 bases from V and 3 bases from J, with 8 bases between. The CDR3 coding sequence is TGTGCCAGCATTCGAGGGACAGATACGCAGTATTTT. It yields the protein CASIRGTDTQYF.